These 28 T cell receptor beta chains share one sample of origin, sequenced in a study of CD4+ T cells in melanoma. Sequenced by immunoSEQ multiplex PCR; TCRdb stores in-frame clones only, minus some. The sample contains over 15,000 clones, under 90% of which appear only once. Sequenced material: cells from a culture (not recorded whether cultured in vitro). Receptors originate from a human donor with melanoma.

The CDR3 here is CASSVTTNNEKLFF. CDR3 coding DNA: TGTGCCAGCAGCGTGACCACTAATAATGAAAAACTGTTTTTT. The chain joins TRBV9 to TRBJ1-4, with D uncertain. With 2 bases removed from V and 4 bases from J, the gap between germline ends came to 9 bases. Germline V gene sequence: CDR1 SGDLS, CDR2 YYNGEE. The CDR3 loop spans 14 amino acids.

The CDR3 loop is CASSRGGANNEQFF. The CDR3 nucleotides are TGTGCCAGCAGCCGTGGGGGGGCCAACAATGAGCAGTTCTTC. The V gene is TRBV7-9, the J gene TRBJ2-1; tentatively, D is TRBD2 (7 bases). V was shortened by 5 bases and J by 5 bases, with 13 bases between the two germline ends. The CDR3 is 14 amino acids. Germline CDR1 reads SEHNR; CDR2 reads FQNEAQ (reference sequence).

The CDR3 spells CAWSVLSGTAEAFF. CDR3 bases: TGTGCCTGGAGTGTACTGTCGGGAACCGCTGAAGCTTTCTTT. J is TRBJ1-1 and V is TRBV30; D gene uncertain. The CDR3 runs 14 residues. The V end lost 0 bases, the J end lost 6 bases, and 14 bases lay between the germline ends. From germline, CDR1 is GTSNPN and CDR2 SVGIG (reference sequence).

In nucleotides, the CDR3 is TGTGCCAGCAGCTCCATGGGGCCTGGAAACACCATATATTTT. This codes for CASSSMGPGNTIYF. The chain joins TRBV5-6 to TRBJ1-3, with TRBD1 as a possible D gene (5 bases). Germline CDR1 reads SGHDT; CDR2 reads YYEEEE. Trimming shortened V by 3 bases and J by 2 bases, and 9 bases separated the two germline ends. This CDR3 comprises 14 residues.

The chain couples TRBV18 to TRBJ1-1; a weak D match, TRBD1 (5 bases). CDR3 length: 14 residues. The germline V gene encodes CDR1 KGHSH and CDR2 LQKENI. V lost 5 bases and J lost 7, with 17 bases in between. Here the CDR3 DNA reads TGTGCCAGCTCAGTCTTCGGAGGGGAGGGTGAAGCTTTCTTT. Its protein product is CASSVFGGEGEAFF.

The chain is built from TRBV2 and TRBJ2-4; D possibly uses TRBD1 or TRBD2 (5 bases each). V was trimmed by 4 bases and J by 6 bases, leaving 19 bases between them. Germline-derived CDR1 and CDR2 are SNHLY and FYNNEI. This CDR3 spans 16 amino acids. The CDR3 nucleotides are TGTGCCAGCAGTGGAAGCTGGGGGTGGTACGGAAACATTCAGTACTTC. Encoded protein: CASSGSWGWYGNIQYF.

The chain uses TRBV5-4 and TRBJ1-1; no clear D gene. The CDR3 has 14 amino acids. The ends were cut back, 1 base at V and 1 base at J, with 8 bases in the middle. In germline, CDR1 is SGHNT, CDR2 YYREEE (reference sequence). This CDR3 reads CASSLQKTNTEAFF. CDR3 coding DNA: TGTGCCAGCAGCTTGCAGAAAACGAACACTGAAGCTTTCTTT.

The genes are TRBV7-6 and TRBJ2-1; D is possibly TRBD2 (5 bases). This CDR3 comprises 15 residues. V was trimmed by 0 bases and J by 1 base, leaving 7 bases between them. Germline V gene lookup returns CDR1 SGHVS and CDR2 FNYEAQ. The CDR3 sequence: CASSLATGSYNEQFF. The CDR3 coding sequence is TGTGCCAGCAGCTTAGCGACGGGGTCCTACAATGAGCAGTTCTTC.

CDR3 protein: CASSLTGMEQYF. As DNA, the CDR3 is TGTGCCAGCAGTTTGACAGGGATGGAGCAGTACTTC. This chain links TRBV28 with TRBJ2-7; 7 bases align to TRBD1. J gave up 7 bases and V 3 bases, and 3 bases lay outside the gene matches. This CDR3 spans 12 amino acids. Germline V gene sequence: CDR1 MDHEN, CDR2 SYDVKM.

The CDR3 DNA sequence: TGCGCCAGCAGCCAAGGCCTAGGGCAAGAGACCCAGTACTTC. Translation: CASSQGLGQETQYF. This chain links TRBV4-1 with TRBJ2-5; no reliable D call. CDR1 is MGHRA and CDR2 is YSYEKL in the germline V gene. There are 14 residues in the CDR3. With 1 base removed from V and 2 bases from J, the gap between germline ends came to 8 bases.

This rearrangement joins TRBV9 to TRBJ2-3; D gene ambiguous. Trimming removed 0 bases from V and 5 bases from J, with 4 bases in between. Germline V gene sequence: CDR1 SGDLS, CDR2 YYNGEE. The CDR3 is 12 amino acids. CDR3 sequence: CASSVVEDTQYF. CDR3 nucleotide sequence: TGTGCCAGCAGCGTAGTCGAAGATACGCAGTATTTT.

The V and J genes are TRBV6-1 and TRBJ2-1; D might be TRBD1 (7 bases). V gave up 8 bases and J gave up 5 bases, with 19 bases separating them. Germline V gene data show CDR1 as MNHNS and CDR2 as SASEGT. This CDR3 has 15 residues. CDR3: CASGGPGGRHNEQFF. The DNA of the CDR3 is TGTGCCAGCGGGGGGCCAGGGGGGAGACACAATGAGCAGTTCTTC.

The V gene is TRBV14, the J gene TRBJ2-3, with D possibly matching TRBD2 (6 bases). Deletions cut 4 bases from V and 0 bases from J, with 17 bases between. This CDR3 comprises 17 residues. In germline, CDR1 is SGHDN, CDR2 FVKESK. The CDR3 region is CASSRLGPITSTDTQYF. CDR3 nucleotides: TGTGCCAGCAGCCGACTAGGACCTATCACTAGCACAGATACGCAGTATTTT.

This clone was recorded a few times. The chain combines TRBV9 with TRBJ2-5; the match to TRBD2 covers 7 bases. V shed 7 bases, J shed 5 bases, and the junction held 8 bases outside the gene matches. The germline V gene has CDR1 SGDLS and CDR2 YYNGEE. The CDR3 loop spans 13 amino acids. The chain's CDR3 is CASSRRGDETQYF. Written as DNA, the CDR3 is TGTGCCAGCTCCCGACGGGGGGATGAGACCCAGTACTTC. The full variable domain, completed using reference TRBV9 and TRBJ2-5, is DSGVTQTPKHLITATGQRVTLRCSPRSGDLSVYWYQQSLDQGLQFLIQYYNGEERAKGNILERFSAQQFPDLHSELNLSSLELGDSALYFCASSRRGDETQYFGPGTRLLVL.

The chain joins TRBV19 to TRBJ2-3; weak D call: TRBD2 (6 bases). Deletions cut 8 bases from V and 6 bases from J, with 18 bases between. CDR1 is LNHDA, CDR2 SQIVND, per germline (reference sequence). This CDR3 has 14 residues. In DNA form, the CDR3 reads TGTGCCAGTTCCCGGGACTTCGGGCGGGATACGCAGTATTTT. It specifies CASSRDFGRDTQYF.

This clone was observed a few times. This chain connects TRBV30 to TRBJ2-5, with 15 nucleotides matching TRBD2. Germline V gene data show CDR1 as GTSNPN and CDR2 as SVGIG (reference sequence). This CDR3 region has 16 residues. J lost 7 bases, V lost 0 bases, and 6 bases had no gene match. The CDR3 is CAWSVPGLAGGRTQYF. The CDR3 DNA reads TGTGCCTGGAGTGTACCGGGACTAGCGGGGGGCCGGACCCAGTACTTC.

CDR3 sequence (DNA): TGTGCCAGCTCACCACCGTGGCAGGGGGCACGAGGAAACACCATATATTTT. It specifies CASSPPWQGARGNTIYF. This chain joins TRBV18 and TRBJ1-3; 8 nucleotides agree with TRBD1. There are 17 residues in the CDR3. After removal of 0 bases from V and 4 bases from J, the junction contained 8 bases not matched to a gene. Looked up from germline, CDR1 is KGHSH and CDR2 is LQKENI.

The gene calls are TRBV5-4 and TRBJ2-4; TRBD2 matches at 12 bases. The CDR3 runs 15 residues. Trimming at V came to 1 base and at J to 4 bases, leaving 0 bases not matched to a gene. Germline V gives CDR1 SGHNT, CDR2 YYREEE (reference sequence). The CDR3 protein is CASSLTSGGKNIQYF. The CDR3 region has the DNA TGTGCCAGCAGCTTGACTAGCGGGGGGAAAAACATTCAGTACTTC.

The rearrangement joins TRBV7-6 to TRBJ1-6; D unresolved. The CDR3 sequence is 12 residues long. V was shortened by 0 bases and J by 7 bases, with 1 base between the two germline ends. Germline-derived CDR1 and CDR2 are SGHVS and FNYEAQ. Here the CDR3 reads CASSLANSPLHF. Here the CDR3 DNA reads TGTGCCAGCAGCTTAGCGAATTCACCCCTCCACTTT.

This chain links TRBV9 with TRBJ1-3, with D possibly TRBD1 on 5 matching bases. Germline CDR1 SGDLS, CDR2 YYNGEE. CDR3 length equals 17 residues. V dropped 0 bases and J dropped 1 base, with 14 bases sitting between them. CDR3 sequence: CASSVGGVPGSGNTIYF. The DNA of the CDR3 is TGTGCCAGCAGCGTAGGGGGGGTACCGGGATCTGGAAACACCATATATTTT.

This clone was counted once. J is TRBJ2-1 and V is TRBV5-1, with TRBD1 as a possible D gene (6 bases). CDR1 is SGHRS, CDR2 YFSETQ, per germline. This CDR3 spans 15 amino acids. V lost 0 bases and J 8 bases, leaving 15 bases between the germline ends. The CDR3 sequence: CASSLESRGPDEQFF. The CDR3 bases are TGCGCCAGCAGCTTGGAATCCAGGGGTCCGGATGAGCAGTTCTTC.

The V gene is TRBV7-9, the J gene TRBJ2-1; no clear D. V was pared by 3 bases and J by 9 bases, with 12 bases between. This CDR3 comprises 13 residues. The V gene's germline CDR1 is SEHNR and CDR2 FQNEAQ (reference sequence). In DNA, the CDR3 is TGTGCCAGCAGCTTTACCAGCTTGGGTGAGCAGTTCTTC. The encoded protein is CASSFTSLGEQFF.

The chain is built from TRBV20-1 and TRBJ2-1; D unclear. Trimming left V 6 bases short and J 10 bases short, with 7 bases between. Germline CDR1 and CDR2: DFQATT and SNEGSKA (reference sequence). There are 9 residues in the CDR3. CDR3 nucleotide sequence: TGCAGTGCCGGTGCAGAGCAGTTCTTC. Translation gives CSAGAEQFF.

V is TRBV27 and J is TRBJ1-4; no reliable D call. Per the germline V gene, CDR1 is MNHEY and CDR2 is SMNVEV (reference sequence). CDR3 length: 16 residues. The ends were cut back, 3 bases at V and 7 bases at J, with 18 bases in the middle. CDR3 amino acids: CASSLGFSEVREKLFF. The CDR3 DNA reads as TGTGCCAGCAGTTTGGGCTTCTCAGAGGTCCGTGAAAAACTGTTTTTT.

The chain recombines TRBV29-1 with TRBJ2-7, with a tentative D call TRBD2 (5 bases). The CDR3 extends over 13 amino acids. V lost 5 bases and J lost 2, with 13 bases in between. Germline V gene sequence: CDR1 SQVTM, CDR2 ANQGSEA. CDR3 nucleotides: TGCAGCGTTCTCAGCCCGGGAACCTACGAGCAGTACTTC. It translates to CSVLSPGTYEQYF.

The chain carries TRBV6-5 and TRBJ2-7, with D tentatively TRBD2 (5 bases). CDR1 is MNHEY and CDR2 is SVGAGI in the germline V gene. V lost 6 bases and J 6 bases, leaving 9 bases between the germline ends. This CDR3 has 11 amino acids. CDR3 sequence reads: CASRLAGEQYF. CDR3 bases: TGTGCCAGCAGGCTAGCAGGCGAGCAGTACTTC.

This clone was picked up a small number of times. The chain employs TRBV19 and TRBJ2-5; tentatively, D is TRBD1 (6 bases). Between the trimmed V and J ends, which lost 3 bases and 2 bases, there was a span of 7 bases. Germline V lookup: CDR1 LNHDA, CDR2 SQIVND (reference sequence). This CDR3 has 13 residues. In DNA, the CDR3 is TGTGCCAGTAGTATCGACAGGCAAGAGACCCAGTACTTC. Amino acids: CASSIDRQETQYF. Drawing the rest from reference TRBV19 and TRBJ2-5, the complete variable domain is DGGITQSPKYLFRKEGQNVTLSCEQNLNHDAMYWYRQDPGQGLRLIYYSQIVNDFQKGDIAEGYSVSREKKESFPLTVTSAQKNPTAFYLCASSIDRQETQYFGPGTRLLVL.

This chain connects TRBV21-1 to TRBJ1-3; the table gives TRBD1 as D, unverified against the DNA. TRBV21-1 is an annotated pseudogene. The CDR3 covers 20 residues. The CDR3: CGGPSNRDRVWANSGNTIYF. CDR3 coding DNA: TGTGGAGGCCCCTCCAACCGGGACAGAGTTTGGGCTAACTCTGGAAACACCATATATTTT.